The 18 T cell receptor beta chains below were found in one sample sequenced in a study of regulatory T cells in long-lasting Graves disease. HTBI primers from iRepertoire and Arm-PCR of CDR3 regions yielded the TCR beta libraries. TCRdb independently ran MiXCR on the multiplex PCR reads; one entry per CDR3 protein. This sample yields about 450,000 distinct CDR3 sequences, of which about a quarter are seen a single time; about 26% belongs to the top ten. As to time point: persistent/refractory GD, antithyroid drugs over 5 years with positive TRAb. The TCR library was made from RNA extracted from PBMCs. Material: peripheral blood mononuclear cells (PBMCs), obtained when the disease was refractory, from a patient treated with antithyroid drugs. Source of these receptors: a female donor with Graves disease.

This clonotype was observed a few times. The V call is TRBV30, the J call TRBJ2-5; TRBD2 agrees at 8 bases. V was pared by 2 bases and J by 5 bases, with 7 bases of the junction left unmatched. The CDR3 covers 14 residues. Per germline, CDR1 GTSNPN and CDR2 SVGIG (reference sequence). CDR3 coding DNA: TGTGCCTGGAGTCCTCTTGCGGGAGGTGAGACCCAGTACTTC. Protein product: CAWSPLAGGETQYF.

This clonotype was observed a few times. The chain uses TRBV12-3 or TRBV12-4 and TRBJ1-1, with TRBD1 identical over 7 bases. Trimming took 6 bases from V and 4 from J; bases not matched to a gene: 8. CDR3 length equals 14 residues. In DNA, the CDR3 is TGTGCCAGCAGGGATGGGACAGCGAGCACTGAAGCTTTCTTT. It is translated as CASRDGTASTEAFF.

This clonotype was observed at least ten times. V is TRBV25-1 and J is TRBJ1-1; D is perhaps TRBD1 (5 bases). The CDR3 loop spans 14 amino acids. CDR1 is MGHDK, CDR2 SYGVNS, per germline. V was cut by 2 bases and J by 1 base, with 8 bases left in between. In DNA form, the CDR3 reads TGTGCCAGCAGTGAAAGGGGCAAGAACACTGAAGCTTTCTTT. Amino acids: CASSERGKNTEAFF.

This clonotype turned up a few times. J is TRBJ1-2 and V is TRBV20-1; 8 nucleotides align to TRBD1. The junction had 8 bases not matched to a gene; V was cut back by 4 bases and J by 4 bases. Germline CDR1 and CDR2: DFQATT and SNEGSKA (reference sequence). This CDR3 has 14 residues. CDR3 protein: CSATDRGGGYGYTF. CDR3 bases: TGCAGTGCTACTGACAGGGGAGGAGGCTATGGCTACACCTTC.

The chain uses TRBV5-5 and TRBJ2-7, with 7 bases lining up with TRBD2. The trim removed 0 bases at V and 2 bases at J, leaving 8 bases unmatched. The CDR3 totals 16 residues. From germline, CDR1 is SGHKS and CDR2 YYEKEE (reference sequence). CDR3 DNA: TGTGCCAGCAGCTTGGAGGGAACTAGCGCCGCCTACGAGCAGTACTTC. Translation gives CASSLEGTSAAYEQYF.

This clonotype was picked up many times. The CDR3 DNA sequence: TGTGCCAGCATTAGTTGGGGACAGGGGATCAATCAGCCCCAGCATTTT. Translation gives CASISWGQGINQPQHF. The chain combines TRBV28 with TRBJ1-5; 10 bases match TRBD1. Germline V gene data show CDR1 as MDHEN and CDR2 as SYDVKM. This CDR3 contains 16 residues. J gave up 3 bases and V 7 bases, and 9 bases lay outside the gene matches.

This clonotype came up a few times. The chain uses TRBV5-1 and TRBJ1-3; D ambiguous. The germline V and J ends were trimmed by 0 bases and 4 bases, with 8 bases remaining between them. Germline assignment: CDR1 SGHRS and CDR2 YFSETQ. This CDR3 has 14 amino acids. The CDR3, as DNA: TGCGCCAGCAGCTTGGCCGGGCGCGGAAACACCATATATTTT. This gives the protein CASSLAGRGNTIYF.

This clonotype occurred many times. V usage is TRBV18 and J usage is TRBJ1-2; D uncertain. The CDR3 consists of 13 residues. Germline-derived CDR1 and CDR2 are KGHSH and LQKENI. V was shortened by 8 bases and J by 6 bases, with 16 bases between the two germline ends. The DNA for the CDR3 is TGTGCCAGCAGCCCCGGTCGAGAAAATGGCTACACCTTC. It encodes CASSPGRENGYTF.

This clonotype was seen ten or more times. V usage is TRBV11-2 and J usage is TRBJ2-7, with D unclear. Germline-derived CDR1 and CDR2 are SGHAT and FQNNGV. This CDR3 spans 15 amino acids. Trimming left V 9 bases short and J 0 bases short, with 18 bases between. The CDR3 spells CARTPPPESSYEQYF. The CDR3, as DNA: TGTGCCAGAACACCACCGCCGGAGAGCTCCTACGAGCAGTACTTC.

This chain connects TRBV5-8 to TRBJ1-2; D gene unclear. The ends were cut back, 4 bases at V and 5 bases at J, with 24 bases in the middle. CDR1 and CDR2 from the germline V gene are SGHTS and YDEGEE. The CDR3 runs to 17 residues. The DNA of the CDR3 is TGTGCCAGCAGCAAGAATCCGAGGTTATCGGAGTATTATGGCTACACCTTC. This gives the protein CASSKNPRLSEYYGYTF.

This clonotype was observed a few times. CDR3 in DNA: TGTGCCTGGAGTGTACGGCAGGGCGTCTATAGCAATCAGCCCCAGCATTTT. It is translated as CAWSVRQGVYSNQPQHF. The gene calls are TRBV30 and TRBJ1-5; a possible D gene is TRBD1 (5 bases). The CDR3 is 17 residues long. V was trimmed by 0 bases and J by 0 bases, leaving 15 bases between them. CDR1 is GTSNPN and CDR2 is SVGIG in the germline V gene (reference sequence).

The rearrangement uses TRBV28 and TRBJ2-3; 9 bases map to TRBD2. With V trimmed by 5 bases and J by 6 bases, 15 bases remained unmatched. Per the germline V gene, CDR1 is MDHEN and CDR2 is SYDVKM. The CDR3 spans 17 residues. The chain's CDR3 is CASSLRALAGLGDTQYF. CDR3 DNA: TGTGCCAGCAGTCTGAGGGCGCTAGCGGGGCTGGGGGATACGCAGTATTTT. The whole variable domain, filled in from reference TRBV28 and TRBJ2-3, reads DVKVTQSSRYLVKRTGEKVFLECVQDMDHENMFWYRQDPGLGLRLIYFSYDVKMKEKGDIPEGYSVSREKKERFSLILESASTNQTSMYLCASSLRALAGLGDTQYFGPGTRLTVL.

This clonotype was detected a few times. The chain recombines TRBV6-1 with TRBJ2-7; 10 nucleotides line up with TRBD2. Trimming cost V 6 bases and J 4 bases; bases outside gene matches: 6. The V gene's germline CDR1 is MNHNS and CDR2 SASEGT. The CDR3 length is 14 residues. The CDR3 DNA reads TGTGCCAGCAGACTCACTAGCGGGGCATACGAGCAGTACTTC. Encoded protein: CASRLTSGAYEQYF.

In nucleotides, the CDR3 is TGTGCCAGCAGCTTAGCCTCAGATATCTACGAGCAGTACTTC. This translates into CASSLASDIYEQYF. The rearrangement uses TRBV7-9 and TRBJ2-7; D not resolved. Germline assignment: CDR1 SEHNR and CDR2 FQNEAQ (reference sequence). V gave up 0 bases and J gave up 3 bases, with 9 bases separating them. This CDR3 is built from 14 residues.

The J gene is TRBJ1-2, the V gene TRBV6-1, with 8 bases identical to TRBD1. The trim removed 7 bases at V and 2 bases at J, leaving 9 bases unmatched. There are 15 residues in the CDR3. Germline V gene sequence: CDR1 MNHNS, CDR2 SASEGT. The CDR3 loop is CASTNPGTGNYGYTF. The CDR3 region has the DNA TGTGCCAGCACCAACCCTGGGACAGGAAACTATGGCTACACCTTC.

This clonotype was detected once. This CDR3 fails to terminate in the conserved phenylalanine or tryptophan, so it likely reflects a read error. V usage is TRBV20-1 and J usage is TRBJ2-7, with 9 bases fitting TRBD2. Germline CDR1 is DFQATT and CDR2 is SNEGSKA (reference sequence). The CDR3 runs to 17 residues. Unmatched junction bases numbered 15, after V lost 3 bases and J lost 3 bases. CDR3 DNA: TGCAGTGCTAGTCCGAGATCCCTAAATAGCGGGAGCTACGAGCAGTACTCC. Protein product: CSASPRSLNSGSYEQYS.

This clonotype was counted between two and nine times. V and J are TRBV12-3 or TRBV12-4 and TRBJ1-1, with no clear D. The CDR3 runs 13 residues. V gave up 6 bases and J gave up 2 bases, with 10 bases separating them. The CDR3 DNA reads TGTGCCAGCAGCTTTACAGATAACACTGAAGCTTTCTTT. It is translated as CASSFTDNTEAFF.

This chain uses TRBV7-8 with TRBJ1-1; D unresolved. CDR1 SGHVS and CDR2 FQNEAQ come from the germline V gene. V lost 6 bases and J 2 bases, leaving 22 bases between the germline ends. The CDR3 totals 17 residues. The DNA for the CDR3 is TGTGCCAGCAGGCAACTTACGTGGGCAGGCAAAAACACTGAAGCTTTCTTT. It is translated as CASRQLTWAGKNTEAFF.